The entry below describes one T cell receptor beta chain. Terminally differentiated effector memory CD45RA+ cells were excluded from the naive CD8 cells, which were CD45RO-negative and positively selected for CCR7. CDR3 length: 14 residues. The V and J ends lost 4 bases and 5 bases respectively, with 16 bases between them. Germline CDR1 and CDR2: SGHKS and YYEKEE (reference sequence). The data are from a study of shared clonotypes between healthy human individuals. Replicate PCRs from sorted subsets contained approximately 200 ng DNA, which is 29,000 or so T cell genomes. TCRdb's table, derived via immunoSEQ multiplex PCR, lists solely in-frame clones and lacks some. The table includes around 560,000 clones, 85% to 95% detected once.

Input material: naive CD8+ T cells sorted from blood. This chain connects TRBV5-5 to TRBJ2-7; no reliable D call. The receptor was derived from a woman aged 30 to 39 in good health. CDR3: CASSGSVGVNEQYF. CDR3 DNA sequence: TGTGCCAGCAGCGGGTCGGTTGGGGTCAACGAGCAGTACTTC.